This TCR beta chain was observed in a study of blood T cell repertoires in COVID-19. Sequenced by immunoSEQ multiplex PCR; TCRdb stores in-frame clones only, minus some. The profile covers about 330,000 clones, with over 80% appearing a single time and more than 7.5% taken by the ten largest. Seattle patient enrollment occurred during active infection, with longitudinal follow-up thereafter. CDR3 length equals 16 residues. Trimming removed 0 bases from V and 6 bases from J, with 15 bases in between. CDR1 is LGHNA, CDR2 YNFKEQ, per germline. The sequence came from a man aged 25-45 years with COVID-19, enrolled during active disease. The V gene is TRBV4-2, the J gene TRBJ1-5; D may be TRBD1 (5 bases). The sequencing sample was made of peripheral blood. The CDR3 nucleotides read TGTGCCAGCAGCCAAGATACGGCCAGGGAGGGTCAGCCCCAGCATTTT. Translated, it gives CASSQDTAREGQPQHF.